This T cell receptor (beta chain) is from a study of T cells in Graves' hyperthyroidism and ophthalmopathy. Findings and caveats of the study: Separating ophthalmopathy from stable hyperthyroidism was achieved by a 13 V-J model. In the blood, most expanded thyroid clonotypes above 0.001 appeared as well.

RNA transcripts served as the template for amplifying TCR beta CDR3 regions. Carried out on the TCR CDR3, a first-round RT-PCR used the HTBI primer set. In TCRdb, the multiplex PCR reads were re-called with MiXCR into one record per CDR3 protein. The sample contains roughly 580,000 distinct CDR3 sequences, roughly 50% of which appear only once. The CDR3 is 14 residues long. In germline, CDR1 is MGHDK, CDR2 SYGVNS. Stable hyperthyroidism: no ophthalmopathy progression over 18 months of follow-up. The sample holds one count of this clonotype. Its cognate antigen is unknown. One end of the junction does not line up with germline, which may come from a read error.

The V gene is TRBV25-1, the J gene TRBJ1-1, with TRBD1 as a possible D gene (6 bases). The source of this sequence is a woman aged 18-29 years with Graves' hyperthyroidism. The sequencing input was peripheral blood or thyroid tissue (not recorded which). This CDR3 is CAISEWGLGTEAFF. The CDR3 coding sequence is TGTGCCATCAGTGAGTGGGGGCTCGGAACTGAAGCTTTCTTT. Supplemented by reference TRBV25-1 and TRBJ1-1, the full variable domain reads EADIYQTPRYLVIGTGKKITLECSQTMGHDKMYWYQQDPGMELHLIHYSYGVNSTEKGDLSSESTVSRIRTEHFPLTLESARPSHTSQYLCAISEWGLGTEAFFGQGTRLTVV.